A selection of T cell receptor beta chains follows, all from one sample in a study of human thymus T cells. Sequencing used immunoSEQ multiplex PCR; TCRdb keeps in-frame clones, though not all of them. The sample carries about 130,000 clones, around 96% recorded once. Sample: thymus tissue. Receptor source: a boy under two years old with a congenital heart defect but otherwise immunologically healthy. The CDR3 runs from the conserved cysteine through the conserved F or W. Fields, in order: clone size, D gene, V gene, J gene, CDR3 DNA, CDR3 protein. The D gene is left open where the match is weak. The size of a clone is reported for some rows only, either as once, few or many, or as a class for expanded clones.

abundance: once
d_gene: NA
v_gene: TRBV20-1
j_gene: TRBJ2-5
CDR3nt: TGCAGTGCTATGCATGGGGAGACCCAGTACTTC
CDR3aa: CSAMHGETQYF

abundance: once
d_gene: NA
v_gene: TRBV28
j_gene: TRBJ1-6
CDR3nt: TGTGCCAGCACCCGCCCAGAGGGCAGGGATAATTCACCCCTCCACTTT
CDR3aa: CASTRPEGRDNSPLHF

abundance: NA
d_gene: NA
v_gene: TRBV30
j_gene: TRBJ1-2
CDR3nt: TGTGCCTCCAGGGTCTTAACCCCCCATGGCTACACCTTC
CDR3aa: CASRVLTPHGYTF

abundance: NA
d_gene: NA
v_gene: TRBV4-3
j_gene: TRBJ2-5
CDR3nt: TGCGCCAGCAGCCCGGTCGACTGGGGGACCCAGTACTTC
CDR3aa: CASSPVDWGTQYF

abundance: NA
d_gene: TRBD2
v_gene: TRBV15
j_gene: TRBJ2-3
CDR3nt: TGTGCCACCAGCAGAGGGAATAGCGGGGAATGGGATACGCAGTATTTT
CDR3aa: CATSRGNSGEWDTQYF

abundance: NA
d_gene: TRBD2
v_gene: TRBV9
j_gene: TRBJ2-1
CDR3nt: TGTGCCAGCAGCGTGACTAGCGGGGCGGGCAATGAGCAGTTCTTC
CDR3aa: CASSVTSGAGNEQFF

abundance: NA
d_gene: NA
v_gene: TRBV27
j_gene: TRBJ2-7
CDR3nt: TGTGCCAGCAGTTTATCGGGCTACTACTACGAGCAGTACTTC
CDR3aa: CASSLSGYYYEQYF

abundance: NA
d_gene: NA
v_gene: TRBV4-3
j_gene: TRBJ1-6
CDR3nt: TGCGCCAGCAGCCCTGGGCAGGGTGCGGGTGCGGCTTATAATTCACCCCTCCACTTT
CDR3aa: CASSPGQGAGAAYNSPLHF

abundance: NA
d_gene: TRBD2
v_gene: TRBV6-5
j_gene: TRBJ2-3
CDR3nt: TGTGCCAGCAGGGAACCCGGGGGGGGAGATACGCAGTATTTT
CDR3aa: CASREPGGGDTQYF

abundance: NA
d_gene: TRBD2
v_gene: TRBV4-2
j_gene: TRBJ2-2
CDR3nt: TGTGCCAGCAGCCCAGCTCGTCAGCGGGGGGAGAACGGGGAGCTGTTTTTT
CDR3aa: CASSPARQRGENGELFF

abundance: NA
d_gene: TRBD1
v_gene: TRBV30
j_gene: TRBJ1-3
CDR3nt: TGTGCCTGGAGCTCTTGGACAGGGCTCTCTGGAAACACCATATATTTT
CDR3aa: CAWSSWTGLSGNTIYF

abundance: once
d_gene: TRBD1
v_gene: TRBV9
j_gene: TRBJ2-2
CDR3nt: TGTGCCAGCAGCCCGGGGACAGGGGCAGGAACCGGGGAGCTGTTTTTT
CDR3aa: CASSPGTGAGTGELFF

abundance: NA
d_gene: NA
v_gene: TRBV9
j_gene: TRBJ2-7
CDR3nt: TGTGCCAGCAGCGTAGGGGGCACCTACGAGCAGTACTTC
CDR3aa: CASSVGGTYEQYF

abundance: once
d_gene: NA
v_gene: TRBV6-1
j_gene: TRBJ1-1
CDR3nt: TGTGCCAGCAGTGAAGCGCTTAAGAAGTTTAGTGAAGCTTTCTTT
CDR3aa: CASSEALKKFSEAFF

abundance: NA
d_gene: TRBD1
v_gene: TRBV28
j_gene: TRBJ2-1
CDR3nt: TGTGCCAGCAGTTTTGGGACAGGGGATTACAATGAGCAGTTCTTC
CDR3aa: CASSFGTGDYNEQFF

abundance: NA
d_gene: NA
v_gene: TRBV2
j_gene: TRBJ2-7
CDR3nt: TGTGCCAGCAGTGAAGAGGACTCCCTTTTTTCCTACGAGCAGTACTTC
CDR3aa: CASSEEDSLFSYEQYF

abundance: NA
d_gene: TRBD1
v_gene: TRBV2
j_gene: TRBJ1-4
CDR3nt: TGTGCCAGCAGTGAACGGACAGGGGACGAAAAACTGTTTTTT
CDR3aa: CASSERTGDEKLFF

abundance: NA
d_gene: NA
v_gene: TRBV30
j_gene: TRBJ1-3
CDR3nt: TGTGCCTTTCGAGGACGGGCTGGAAACACCATATATTTT
CDR3aa: CAFRGRAGNTIYF